The T cell receptor beta chain under discussion was sequenced for a study of T cell responses to AZD1222 COVID-19 vaccine. Clones were read by immunoSEQ multiplex PCR, and TCRdb kept only the in-frame ones, dropping some. The table lists 84,000 or so clones, around 90% of them singletons. The length of the CDR3 is 15 residues. Per germline, CDR1 MGHRA and CDR2 YSYEKL. Trimming cost V 0 bases and J 4 bases, with 12 bases left between them. Study-wide results and limits: Females made up more of the donors, who were largely white British, and clonal diversity may have come out too low.

For this clone: No antigen is known for it.

The sequence came from an adult in good health. The sequencing used peripheral blood, collected on day 0 of MenACWY control vaccination. The V and J genes are TRBV4-1 and TRBJ1-2; a weak D match, TRBD1 (5 bases). Written as DNA, the CDR3 is TGCGCCAGCAGCCAAGATTGGCAGGGATCCTATGGCTACACCTTC. This sequence encodes CASSQDWQGSYGYTF.